Each of the 2 T cell receptor beta chains below was sequenced from the same sample in a study of blood T cell repertoires in COVID-19 (dated by TCRdb to the early 2020s). Receptors were amplified or captured by the immunoSEQ multiplex PCR assay. Imported from immuneACCESS, the table was reduced by TCRdb to in-frame sequences with V and J called. These copies leave out some clones; in studies compared against another copy, an unresolved V gene accounts for under half, and the cause of the remainder is not known. The sample contains 25,000 to 35,000 clones, approximately 80% of them found a single time. Of the sample, 45% to 50% falls within the top ten clones. The sequencing input was peripheral blood. The receptors stem from a woman in her sixties or seventies with acute or convalescent COVID-19.

This clone was recorded once. The chain has TRBV30 and TRBJ2-7, with 10 nucleotides matching TRBD2. The junction had 7 bases not matched to a gene; V was cut back by 3 bases and J by 5 bases. Per the germline V gene, CDR1 is GTSNPN and CDR2 is SVGIG (reference sequence). The CDR3 length is 14 residues. This chain's CDR3 is CAWSLAGEQDEQYF. The CDR3 nucleotides are TGTGCCTGGAGCCTAGCGGGAGAACAGGACGAGCAGTACTTC.

The V gene is TRBV7-9, the J gene TRBJ2-7; D is unclear. Germline CDR1 SEHNR, CDR2 FQNEAQ (reference sequence). CDR3 size: 14 residues. The V end was cut by 8 bases, the J end by 2 bases, with 16 bases between. This CDR3 is CASGQIQSPYEQYF. DNA of the CDR3: TGTGCCAGCGGCCAGATACAGAGCCCCTACGAGCAGTACTTC.